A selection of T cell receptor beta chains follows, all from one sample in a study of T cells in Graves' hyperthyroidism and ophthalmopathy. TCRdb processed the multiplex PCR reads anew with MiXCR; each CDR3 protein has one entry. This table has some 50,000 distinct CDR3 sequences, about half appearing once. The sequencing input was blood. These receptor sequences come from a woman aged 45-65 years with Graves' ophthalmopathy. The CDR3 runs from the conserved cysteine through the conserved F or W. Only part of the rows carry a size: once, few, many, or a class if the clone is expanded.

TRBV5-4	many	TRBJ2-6	CASSLGNSGGSGANVLTF
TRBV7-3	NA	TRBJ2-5	CASSPLPGEAGGARETQYF
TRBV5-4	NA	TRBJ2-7	CASSRGLADEQYF
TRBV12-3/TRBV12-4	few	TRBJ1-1	CASSLTGATAFF
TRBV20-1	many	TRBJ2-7	CSASGQGHEQYF
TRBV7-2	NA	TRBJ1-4	CASSLVGRSNDKLFF
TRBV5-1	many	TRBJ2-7	CASSLTLTSGGAYEQYF
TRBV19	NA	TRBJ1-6	CASTPSGRAYSPLHF
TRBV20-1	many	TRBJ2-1	CSARPTSGGYNEQFF
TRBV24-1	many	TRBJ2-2	CATSERRLADTGELFF
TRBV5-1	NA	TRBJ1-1	CASSLGTGGTTEAFF
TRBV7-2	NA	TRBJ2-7	CASSWGQGFYEQYF
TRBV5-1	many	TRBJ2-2	CASSSITGELFF
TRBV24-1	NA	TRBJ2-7	CATSSDTGYEQYF
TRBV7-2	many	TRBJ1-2	CASSPRGGNYGYTF
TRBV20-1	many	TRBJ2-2	CSARVAGDTGELFF
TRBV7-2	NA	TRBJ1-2	CVSSLAGYSYTF
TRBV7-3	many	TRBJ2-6	CASSDPGRAGANVLTF
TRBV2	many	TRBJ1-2	CASSVGQAPGGYGYTF
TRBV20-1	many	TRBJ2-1	CSAETMLRNEQFF
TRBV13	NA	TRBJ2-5	CASSFDPGAGETQYF
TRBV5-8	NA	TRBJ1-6	CASSSPDRGDSPLHF